The 21 T cell receptor beta chains reported below all come from one sample, sequenced in a study of cytomegalovirus exposure and HLA in healthy donors. Use of 60 Vbeta and 13 Jbeta primers characterized the PCR. Clones were read by immunoSEQ multiplex PCR, and TCRdb kept only the in-frame ones, dropping some. Among about 76,000 clones listed, 70% to 80% were seen once. Material: PBMCs. These receptors originate from a man aged 25 to 40 in good health and CMV-seronegative.

V and J are TRBV10-3 and TRBJ2-5; the D gene is possibly TRBD2 (6 bases). V lost 5 bases and J lost 1, with 14 bases in between. Germline CDR1 and CDR2: ENHRY and SYGVKD. CDR3 length equals 15 residues. The CDR3 bases are TGTGCCATCAGTCTTCAGGGACTGACCCAAGAGACCCAGTACTTC. As protein: CAISLQGLTQETQYF.

The V gene is TRBV7-2, the J gene TRBJ2-3; TRBD2 aligns across 16 bases. V gave up 4 bases and J gave up 6 bases; unmatched junction bases: 7. Germline CDR1 reads SGHTA; CDR2 reads FQGNSA. The length of the CDR3 is 17 residues. DNA for the CDR3: TGTGCCAGCAGCTCTGGGACTAGCGGGGGGGCCGTCGATACGCAGTATTTT. It codes for CASSSGTSGGAVDTQYF. Combining the CDR3 with reference TRBV7-2 and TRBJ2-3 gives the whole variable domain GAGVSQSPSNKVTEKGKDVELRCDPISGHTALYWYRQSLGQGLEFLIYFQGNSAPDKSGLPSDRFSAERTGGSVSTLTIQRTQQEDSAVYLCASSSGTSGGAVDTQYFGPGTRLTVL.

The CDR3, as DNA: TGTGCCAGTAAAGAGGGACAGGCCTACGAGCAGTACTTC. Protein: CASKEGQAYEQYF. This chain uses TRBV6-5 with TRBJ2-7; 8 nucleotides line up with TRBD1. The J segment lost 2 bases and the V segment lost 9 bases, leaving 6 bases of the junction unmatched. Germline V gene lookup returns CDR1 MNHEY and CDR2 SVGAGI. This CDR3 has 13 amino acids.

This clone has only one observation. A junction end diverges from the germline sequence, so it may reflect a read error. CDR3 loop: CARSLARTLGNQPQHF. CDR3 DNA: TGTGCCCGCAGCTTGGCTAGGACTTTGGGCAATCAGCCCCAGCATTTT. The V call is TRBV5-8, the J call TRBJ1-5; no reliable D call. The CDR3 contains 16 residues. Germline CDR1 SGHTS, CDR2 YDEGEE.

J is TRBJ2-5 and V is TRBV4-1; maybe TRBD2 (6 bases). The germline gives CDR1 MGHRA, CDR2 YSYEKL. Trimming cost V 2 bases and J 5 bases, with 18 bases left between them. The CDR3 has 16 amino acids. The CDR3 loop reads CASSQSRAGRMETQYF. CDR3 in DNA: TGCGCCAGCAGCCAATCGAGGGCAGGGAGGATGGAGACCCAGTACTTC.

J is TRBJ2-1 and V is TRBV4-3; D is uncertain. The CDR3 runs to 12 residues. V was pared by 9 bases and J by 7 bases, with 13 bases between. In germline, CDR1 is LGHNA, CDR2 YSLEER. The CDR3 nucleotides are TGCGCCAGAAGCGATCAGGCGAATGAGCAGTTCTTC. Translating gives CARSDQANEQFF.

The genes are TRBV18 and TRBJ2-7; TRBD2 agrees at 11 bases. This CDR3 is 17 amino acids long. Germline lookup yields CDR1 KGHSH and CDR2 LQKENI. V shed 4 bases, J shed 1 base, and the junction held 9 bases outside the gene matches. The CDR3 spells CASSRVAGGPRSYEQYF. Here the CDR3 DNA reads TGTGCCAGCTCACGTGTAGCGGGAGGGCCTCGGTCCTACGAGCAGTACTTC.

V gene TRBV29-1 combines with J gene TRBJ2-2; tentative D call: TRBD2 (7 bases). This CDR3 is 14 amino acids long. Deletions cut 4 bases from V and 0 bases from J, with 9 bases between. Germline V gives CDR1 SQVTM, CDR2 ANQGSEA. Here the CDR3 DNA reads TGCAGCGTTGGCGGGGGCGCGAACACCGGGGAGCTGTTTTTT. This translates into CSVGGGANTGELFF.

The V and J genes are TRBV30 and TRBJ2-7, with a possible D match to TRBD2 (6 bases). The CDR3 has 14 amino acids. Per the germline V gene, CDR1 is GTSNPN and CDR2 is SVGIG (reference sequence). Trimming took off 1 base at V and 3 bases at J, with 13 bases between the two ends. The CDR3 sequence: CAWSGGLDYYEQYF. The CDR3, as DNA: TGTGCCTGGAGTGGGGGCCTGGACTACTACGAGCAGTACTTC. Full variable domain (outside the CDR3, taken from reference TRBV30 and TRBJ2-7): SQTIHQWPATLVQPVGSPLSLECTVEGTSNPNLYWYRQAAGRGLQLLFYSVGIGQISSEVPQNLSASRPQDRQFILSSKKLLLSDSGFYLCAWSGGLDYYEQYFGPGTRLTVT.

The chain employs TRBV11-1 and TRBJ2-7, with a tentative D call TRBD2 (5 bases). The CDR3 is 12 amino acids. Between the trimmed V and J ends, which lost 4 bases and 6 bases, there was a span of 10 bases. Germline assignment: CDR1 SGHAT and CDR2 FQDESV (reference sequence). The DNA for the CDR3 is TGTGCCAGCAGCTCGGCGGGCGGCGAGCAGTACTTC. Translating it yields CASSSAGGEQYF.

The V gene is TRBV14, the J gene TRBJ2-7; 8 bases align to TRBD2. The length of the CDR3 is 15 residues. V trimming: 1 base; J trimming: 4 bases; junction bases outside the gene matches: 6. CDR1 is SGHDN and CDR2 is FVKESK in the germline V gene. This CDR3 is CASSQALAGFYEQYF. CDR3 sequence (DNA): TGTGCCAGCAGCCAAGCCCTAGCGGGTTTTTACGAGCAGTACTTC. Drawing the rest from reference TRBV14 and TRBJ2-7, the complete variable domain is EAGVTQFPSHSVIEKGQTVTLRCDPISGHDNLYWYRRVMGKEIKFLLHFVKESKQDESGMPNNRFLAERTGGTYSTLKVQPAELEDSGVYFCASSQALAGFYEQYFGPGTRLTVT.

This chain connects TRBV5-8 to TRBJ1-1; possible D gene TRBD1, 6 bases. Trimming removed 5 bases from V and 1 base from J, with 15 bases in between. The CDR3 extends over 15 amino acids. Germline V gene data show CDR1 as SGHTS and CDR2 as YDEGEE. CDR3 protein: CASRNRDNTNTEAFF. In nucleotides, the CDR3 is TGTGCCAGCAGGAATAGGGACAACACGAACACTGAAGCTTTCTTT.

The CDR3 spells CASSPDRNAFF. In DNA, the CDR3 is TGTGCCAGCAGCCCGGACAGAAACGCTTTCTTT. The V gene is TRBV7-2, the J gene TRBJ1-1; the D gene is possibly TRBD1 (6 bases). This CDR3 is 11 amino acids long. V was pared by 5 bases and J by 11 bases, with 12 bases between. CDR1 is SGHTA and CDR2 is FQGNSA in the germline V gene.

The rearrangement links TRBV29-1 to TRBJ2-1, with 9 bases matching TRBD2. The V segment lost 6 bases and the J segment 2 bases; nucleotides outside the gene matches: 11. The CDR3 spans 16 residues. Germline V gene sequence: CDR1 SQVTM, CDR2 ANQGSEA. The CDR3 loop is CSVESLAGVPYNEQFF. DNA of the CDR3: TGCAGCGTGGAATCCTTAGCGGGGGTCCCCTACAATGAGCAGTTCTTC.

The genes are TRBV9 and TRBJ2-2; perhaps TRBD1 as D (6 bases). CDR3 length equals 12 residues. Trimming removed 3 bases at V and 6 bases at J, with 6 bases between. Germline CDR1 and CDR2: SGDLS and YYNGEE. The CDR3 here is CASSGGPGELFF. CDR3 coding DNA: TGTGCCAGCAGCGGGGGGCCCGGGGAGCTGTTTTTT.

A remark on this clone: A junction boundary mismatches the germline segment, possibly from a read error. J is TRBJ2-4 and V is TRBV4-1, with a possible D match to TRBD1 (6 bases). Germline V gene sequence: CDR1 MGHRA, CDR2 YSYEKL. There are 16 residues in the CDR3. The CDR3 loop is CARSQEGGGMGNIQYF. The CDR3 DNA sequence: TGCGCCCGCAGCCAAGAAGGGGGTGGTATGGGGAACATTCAGTACTTC.

The V call is TRBV7-3, the J call TRBJ2-3; the D gene is possibly TRBD1 (6 bases). This CDR3 is 15 amino acids long. Germline CDR1 and CDR2: SGHTA and FQGTGA. With 5 bases removed from V and 6 bases from J, the gap between germline ends came to 18 bases. The DNA of the CDR3 is TGTGCCAGCAGCGGGGGACACGCCGCTTCGGATACGCAGTATTTT. It encodes CASSGGHAASDTQYF.

The V call is TRBV27, the J call TRBJ2-4, with D possibly being TRBD2 (7 bases). V lost 2 bases to trimming and J lost 0 bases, with 23 bases between them. The CDR3 is 20 amino acids. Germline V gene lookup returns CDR1 MNHEY and CDR2 SMNVEV (reference sequence). The CDR3 here is CASSLVLARGLRPAKNIQYF. For the CDR3, the DNA is TGTGCCAGCAGTTTAGTACTAGCGAGGGGGTTGCGCCCAGCCAAAAACATTCAGTACTTC.

The chain recombines TRBV7-2 with TRBJ1-2, with D possibly being TRBD1 (6 bases). The CDR3 spans 15 residues. The ends were cut back, 4 bases at V and 4 bases at J, with 16 bases in the middle. CDR1 and CDR2 (germline): SGHTA, FQGNSA. In DNA, the CDR3 is TGTGCCAGCAGCTCGCCGGGACATTCTTCCTATGGCTACACCTTC. This encodes CASSSPGHSSYGYTF.

This clone was seen a single time. The V call is TRBV5-6, the J call TRBJ1-5; a possible D gene is TRBD1 (6 bases). Trimming left V 0 bases short and J 9 bases short, with 10 bases between. Germline values: CDR1 SGHDT, CDR2 YYEEEE. The CDR3 sequence is 13 residues long. CDR3 in amino acids: CASSLALTGPQHF. As DNA, the CDR3 is TGTGCCAGCAGCTTGGCCCTGACAGGGCCCCAGCATTTT.

The rearrangement links TRBV7-6 to TRBJ2-2; D uncertain. Germline values: CDR1 SGHVS, CDR2 FNYEAQ. The ends were cut back, 4 bases at V and 0 bases at J, with 9 bases in the middle. CDR3 length: 15 amino acids. The CDR3 DNA reads TGTGCCAGCAGCTCCATCGGTGCGAACACCGGGGAGCTGTTTTTT. Translation gives CASSSIGANTGELFF. Drawing the rest from reference TRBV7-6 and TRBJ2-2, the complete variable domain is GAGVSQSPRYKVTKRGQDVALRCDPISGHVSLYWYRQALGQGPEFLTYFNYEAQQDKSGLPNDRFSAERPEGSISTLTIQRTEQRDSAMYRCASSSIGANTGELFFGEGSRLTVL.